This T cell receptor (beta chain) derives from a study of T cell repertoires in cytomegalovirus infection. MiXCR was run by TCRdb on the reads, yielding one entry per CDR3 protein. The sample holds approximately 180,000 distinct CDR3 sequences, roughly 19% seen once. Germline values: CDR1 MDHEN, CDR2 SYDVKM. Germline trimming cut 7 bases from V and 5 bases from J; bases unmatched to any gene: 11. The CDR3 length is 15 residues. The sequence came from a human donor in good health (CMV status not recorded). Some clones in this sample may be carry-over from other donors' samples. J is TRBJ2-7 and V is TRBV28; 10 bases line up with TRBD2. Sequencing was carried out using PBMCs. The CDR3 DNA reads TGTGCCAGCACCCCCGCGCTAGCGGGAGTGGACGAGCAGTACTTC. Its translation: CASTPALAGVDEQYF.